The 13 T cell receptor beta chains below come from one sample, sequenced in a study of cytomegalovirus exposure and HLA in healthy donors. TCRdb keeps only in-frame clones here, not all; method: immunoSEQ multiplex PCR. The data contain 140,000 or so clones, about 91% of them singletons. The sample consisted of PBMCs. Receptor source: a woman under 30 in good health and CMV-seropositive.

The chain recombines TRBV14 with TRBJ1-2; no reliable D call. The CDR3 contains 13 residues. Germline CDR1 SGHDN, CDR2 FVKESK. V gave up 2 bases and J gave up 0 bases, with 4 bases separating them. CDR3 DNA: TGTGCCAGCAGCCAACAGGCTAACTATGGCTACACCTTC. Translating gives CASSQQANYGYTF. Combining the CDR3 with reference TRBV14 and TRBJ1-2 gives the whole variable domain EAGVTQFPSHSVIEKGQTVTLRCDPISGHDNLYWYRRVMGKEIKFLLHFVKESKQDESGMPNNRFLAERTGGTYSTLKVQPAELEDSGVYFCASSQQANYGYTFGSGTRLTVV.

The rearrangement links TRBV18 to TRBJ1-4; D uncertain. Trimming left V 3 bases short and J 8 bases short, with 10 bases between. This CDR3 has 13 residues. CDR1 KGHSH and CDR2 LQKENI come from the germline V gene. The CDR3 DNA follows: TGTGCCAGCTCACCTGTCCGGGAAGAAAAACTGTTTTTT. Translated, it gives CASSPVREEKLFF.

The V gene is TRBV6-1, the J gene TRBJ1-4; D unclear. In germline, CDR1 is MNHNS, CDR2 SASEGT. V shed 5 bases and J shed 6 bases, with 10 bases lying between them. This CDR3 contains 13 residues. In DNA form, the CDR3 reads TGTGCCAGCAGTCCGCGATCTGATGAAAAACTGTTTTTT. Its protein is CASSPRSDEKLFF.

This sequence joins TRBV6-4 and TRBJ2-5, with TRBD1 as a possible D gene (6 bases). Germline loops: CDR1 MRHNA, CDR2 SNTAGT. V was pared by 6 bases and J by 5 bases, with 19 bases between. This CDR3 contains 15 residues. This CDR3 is CASRGDRPPSETQYF. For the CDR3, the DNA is TGTGCCAGCAGGGGTGACAGGCCCCCATCGGAGACCCAGTACTTC.

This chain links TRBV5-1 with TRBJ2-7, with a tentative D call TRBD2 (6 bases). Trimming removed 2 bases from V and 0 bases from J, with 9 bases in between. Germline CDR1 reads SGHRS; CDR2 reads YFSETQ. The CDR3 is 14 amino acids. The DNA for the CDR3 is TGCGCCAGCAGCTTTGGCGGGGTCTCCTACGAGCAGTACTTC. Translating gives CASSFGGVSYEQYF.

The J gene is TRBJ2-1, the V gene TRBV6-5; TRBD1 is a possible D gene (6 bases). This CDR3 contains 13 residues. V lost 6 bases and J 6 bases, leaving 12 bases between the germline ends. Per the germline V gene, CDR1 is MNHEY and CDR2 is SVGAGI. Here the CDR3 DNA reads TGTGCCAGCAGCGCCGGACAGATCAATGAGCAGTTCTTC. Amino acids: CASSAGQINEQFF.

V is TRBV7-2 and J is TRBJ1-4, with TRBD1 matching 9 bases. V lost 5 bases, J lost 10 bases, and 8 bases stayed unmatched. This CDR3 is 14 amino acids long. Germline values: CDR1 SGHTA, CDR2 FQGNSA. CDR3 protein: CASSPDDRGGKLFF. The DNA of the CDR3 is TGTGCCAGCAGCCCAGACGACAGGGGGGGAAAACTGTTTTTT.

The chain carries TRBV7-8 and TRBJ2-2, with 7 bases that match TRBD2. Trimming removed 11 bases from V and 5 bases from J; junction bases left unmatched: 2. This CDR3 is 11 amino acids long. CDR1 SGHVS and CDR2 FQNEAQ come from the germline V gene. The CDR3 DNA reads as TGTGCCGGGGGGGGTACCGGGGAGCTGTTTTTT. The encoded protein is CAGGGTGELFF.

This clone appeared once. The chain's CDR3 is CASRTDPDSLGHEQYF. DNA for the CDR3: TGTGCCAGCAGGACCGATCCGGACAGCCTGGGGCACGAGCAGTACTTC. This chain links TRBV2 with TRBJ2-7; weak D call: TRBD1 (6 bases). This CDR3 region has 16 residues. CDR1 is SNHLY and CDR2 is FYNNEI in the germline V gene. The V end was cut by 6 bases, the J end by 5 bases, with 23 bases between.

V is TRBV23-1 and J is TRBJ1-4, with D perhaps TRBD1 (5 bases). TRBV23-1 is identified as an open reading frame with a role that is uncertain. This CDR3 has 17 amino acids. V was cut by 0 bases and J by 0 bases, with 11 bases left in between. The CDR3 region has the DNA TGCGCCAGCAGTCAATCGACAGCCACTGCAACTAATGAAAAACTGTTTTTT. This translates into CASSQSTATATNEKLFF.

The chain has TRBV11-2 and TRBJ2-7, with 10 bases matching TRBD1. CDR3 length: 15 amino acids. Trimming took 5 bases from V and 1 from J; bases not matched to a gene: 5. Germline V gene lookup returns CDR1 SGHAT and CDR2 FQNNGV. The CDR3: CASSPPGQGSYEQYF. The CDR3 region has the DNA TGTGCCAGCAGCCCGCCGGGACAGGGGTCCTACGAGCAGTACTTC.

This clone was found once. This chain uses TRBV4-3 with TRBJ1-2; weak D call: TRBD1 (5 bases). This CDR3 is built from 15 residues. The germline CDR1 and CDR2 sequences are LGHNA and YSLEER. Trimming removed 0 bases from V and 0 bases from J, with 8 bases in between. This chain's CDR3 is CASSQDPGTNYGYTF. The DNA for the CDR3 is TGCGCCAGCAGCCAAGACCCAGGGACTAACTATGGCTACACCTTC.

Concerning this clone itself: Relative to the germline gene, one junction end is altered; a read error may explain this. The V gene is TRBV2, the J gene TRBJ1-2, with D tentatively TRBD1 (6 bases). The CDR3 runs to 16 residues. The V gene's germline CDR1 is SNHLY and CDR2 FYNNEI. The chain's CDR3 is CASSERGGRGRYGYIF. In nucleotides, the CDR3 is TGTGCCAGCAGCGAGCGCGGCGGGAGGGGGAGATATGGCTACATCTTC.